This entry lists 4 T cell receptor beta chains sequenced from one sample in a study of T cell repertoires in ileal Crohn's disease (dated by TCRdb to between 2018 and 2021). The protocol used for the library was the immunoSEQ multiplex PCR assay. In its TCRdb copy, this immuneACCESS table keeps in-frame sequences only and misses some clones. Where compared with another copy, unresolved V genes explain less than half of these, and the others have no known cause. For this sample there are under 15,000 clones; approximately 80% appear just once. Jointly, the top ten make up 15% to 20% of the sample. Read against the paper, the sample's time point label means: neoterminal ileum biopsy at postoperative endoscopy, about 6 months after surgery. The sequencing input was ileal tissue. These receptors were taken from an adult with Crohn's disease.

V usage is TRBV7-2 and J usage is TRBJ1-5; D remains unclear. Germline V gene data show CDR1 as SGHTA and CDR2 as FQGNSA. The CDR3 runs 15 residues. The V gene lost 2 bases and the J gene lost 0 bases, with 8 bases spanning the gap. CDR3 DNA sequence: TGTGCCAGCAGCTTAAATATCGGTAGCAATCAGCCCCAGCATTTT. It codes for CASSLNIGSNQPQHF.

CDR3 sequence: CAWNSGGASYTF. The DNA for the CDR3 is TGTGCCTGGAACTCAGGGGGCGCAAGCTACACCTTC. The rearrangement links TRBV30 to TRBJ1-2; TRBD1 matches 8 bases. CDR3 length: 12 residues. Germline CDR1 reads GTSNPN; CDR2 reads SVGIG (reference sequence). J was trimmed by 9 bases and V by 4 bases; bases with no gene match: 7.

The rearrangement uses TRBV30 and TRBJ1-6; D gene uncertain. The CDR3 covers 14 residues. Germline CDR1 GTSNPN, CDR2 SVGIG (reference sequence). The V end was cut by 2 bases, the J end by 9 bases, with 14 bases between. CDR3: CAWSLGQEASPLHF. Written as DNA, the CDR3 is TGTGCCTGGAGTCTAGGTCAGGAGGCTTCACCCCTCCACTTT.

Details on this clone: Other nucleotide sequences from this sample produce the same CDR3. The chain's CDR3 is CASSHTNYGYTF. The CDR3 nucleotides are TGTGCCAGCAGTCACACTAACTATGGCTACACCTTC. The gene calls are TRBV27 and TRBJ1-2; D gene ambiguous. The CDR3 totals 12 residues. V shed 5 bases and J shed 0 bases, with 4 bases lying between them. Germline V CDR1 and CDR2: MNHEY, SMNVEV (reference sequence).